The next 8 T cell receptor beta chains were all read from a single sample in a study of cytomegalovirus exposure and HLA in healthy donors. PCR was performed using 60 Vbeta and 13 Jbeta primers. Sequencing was performed with immunoSEQ multiplex PCR; in TCRdb, only in-frame clones are kept and a portion is missing. This sample has some 240,000 clones, with about 72% found just once. The specimen was PBMCs. The receptors were sampled from a male donor in good health and CMV-seronegative.

The chain joins TRBV4-1 to TRBJ1-2; TRBD1 aligns across 10 bases. This CDR3 comprises 19 residues. V was clipped by 4 bases and J by 0 bases; unmatched bases: 14. CDR1 and CDR2 from the germline V gene are MGHRA and YSYEKL. The CDR3, as DNA: TGCGCCAGCAGCCTCCTGATCTCCGACAGGGGGCGGCCTAACTATGGCTACACCTTC. Residues: CASSLLISDRGRPNYGYTF.

This rearrangement joins TRBV6-5 to TRBJ2-3; D call uncertain. CDR1 and CDR2 from the germline V gene are MNHEY and SVGAGI. The germline V and J ends were trimmed by 6 bases and 4 bases, with 14 bases remaining between them. The CDR3 has 14 residues. CDR3 loop: CASSPGYGADTQYF. The CDR3 DNA reads TGTGCCAGCAGCCCCGGGTACGGCGCAGATACGCAGTATTTT.

The rearrangement joins TRBV7-3 to TRBJ2-1; 10 bases agree with TRBD2. The V gene's germline CDR1 is SGHTA and CDR2 FQGTGA. Trimming removed 3 bases from V and 10 bases from J; junction bases left unmatched: 6. CDR3 length: 14 residues. CDR3 residues: CASSLGSGRPEQFF. In DNA, the CDR3 is TGTGCCAGCAGCTTGGGTAGCGGGAGGCCCGAGCAGTTCTTC.

V is TRBV11-2 and J is TRBJ1-1, with a weak D call TRBD1 (5 bases). Germline V lookup: CDR1 SGHAT, CDR2 FQNNGV. The CDR3 has 14 amino acids. Trimming removed 3 bases at V and 0 bases at J, with 8 bases between. CDR3 loop: CASSFRGMNTEAFF. The CDR3 DNA reads TGTGCCAGCAGCTTCCGGGGGATGAACACTGAAGCTTTCTTT.

This clone is a singleton in its sample. This rearrangement joins TRBV28 to TRBJ2-7; 7 bases match TRBD1. The germline V gene has CDR1 MDHEN and CDR2 SYDVKM. With V trimmed by 4 bases and J by 2 bases, 5 bases remained unmatched. CDR3 length: 14 residues. The CDR3, as DNA: TGTGCCAGCAGTTCCGGGACAGCCACCTACGAGCAGTACTTC. Its translation: CASSSGTATYEQYF.

The chain combines TRBV2 with TRBJ1-1; the D gene is possibly TRBD1 (5 bases). Germline V gene lookup returns CDR1 SNHLY and CDR2 FYNNEI. The CDR3 is 18 residues long. V was pared by 0 bases and J by 1 base, with 18 bases between. The CDR3 DNA sequence: TGTGCCAGCAGTGAAGCGGGGCCCCGAGACAGCCCGAACACTGAAGCTTTCTTT. Translated, it gives CASSEAGPRDSPNTEAFF.

This chain uses TRBV28 with TRBJ2-5, with TRBD2 as a possible D gene (6 bases). The J call may be mistaken, given a closer DNA end match to TRBJ2-7. This CDR3 contains 14 residues. Per germline, CDR1 MDHEN and CDR2 SYDVKM. The DNA for the CDR3 is TGTGCCAGCCCCGGAGGGACCTGGGACTACGAGCAGTACTTC. This codes for CASPGGTWDYEQYF.

V and J are TRBV18 and TRBJ1-3, with D maybe TRBD1 (5 bases). The germline V gene encodes CDR1 KGHSH and CDR2 LQKENI. The V end was cut by 3 bases, the J end by 4 bases, with 13 bases between. This CDR3 is 15 amino acids long. CDR3 sequence (DNA): TGTGCCAGCTCACCGGAGTTTGGGGCAGGAAACACCATATATTTT. Its protein is CASSPEFGAGNTIYF.